Listed here are 16 T cell receptor beta chains from one sample, sequenced in a study of T cells in Graves' hyperthyroidism and ophthalmopathy. RNA transcripts gave rise to amplified TCR beta CDR3 regions. The HTBI primer set was used in a first-round RT-PCR of the TCR CDR3. TCRdb reprocessed the multiplex PCR reads via MiXCR and lists one record per CDR3 protein. The data hold hundreds of thousands of distinct CDR3 sequences, with roughly 40% observed a single time. Sequenced input: blood. These receptors were taken from a man between 18 and 29 years old with Graves' hyperthyroidism.

A word on this clonotype: The junction differs from germline at one of its ends, possibly a read error. The rearrangement joins TRBV20-1 to TRBJ1-5; D is possibly TRBD1 (5 bases). Per germline, CDR1 DFQATT and CDR2 SNEGSKA (reference sequence). The CDR3 has 12 amino acids. This chain's CDR3 is CSGQGANQPHHF. The DNA of the CDR3 is TGCAGTGGGCAGGGTGCAAATCAGCCCCACCATTTT.

This clonotype turned up a few times. The chain is built from TRBV20-1 and TRBJ2-7, with D unresolved. The CDR3 covers 13 residues. V lost 0 bases to trimming and J lost 1 base, with 7 bases between them. Germline assignment: CDR1 DFQATT and CDR2 SNEGSKA (reference sequence). The CDR3 loop reads CSAREVQSYEQYF. CDR3 bases: TGCAGTGCTAGAGAAGTTCAATCCTACGAGCAGTACTTC.

This clonotype was seen more than once but under ten times. This chain uses TRBV7-2 with TRBJ2-7; D uncertain. This CDR3 is 17 amino acids long. CDR1 and CDR2 (germline): SGHTA, FQGNSA. V was shortened by 3 bases and J by 6 bases, with 24 bases between the two germline ends. In DNA form, the CDR3 reads TGTGCCAGCAGCTTGCCCGGGTATATCCCCTCCGCGACCGAGCAGTACTTC. Residues: CASSLPGYIPSATEQYF.

The J gene is TRBJ1-3, the V gene TRBV5-1, with a weak D call TRBD1 (5 bases). Germline CDR1 reads SGHRS; CDR2 reads YFSETQ. The V gene lost 0 bases and the J gene lost 2 bases, with 15 bases spanning the gap. The CDR3 is 17 residues long. Here the CDR3 DNA reads TGCGCCAGCAGCTTGGAAGGCGCAGGGAGAACTGGAAACACCATATATTTT. Translated, it gives CASSLEGAGRTGNTIYF.

This clonotype was counted at least ten times. The J gene is TRBJ1-1, the V gene TRBV29-1; no clear D. The CDR3 consists of 13 residues. Trimming stripped 3 bases from V and 10 bases from J, with 18 bases between. Germline CDR1 and CDR2: SQVTM and ANQGSEA. CDR3 sequence (DNA): TGCAGCGTTGAGGACGATGGGCTCCCAGGAGCTTTCTTT. This gives the protein CSVEDDGLPGAFF.

This chain uses TRBV9 with TRBJ2-5; 15 bases match TRBD2. The V and J ends lost 3 bases and 5 bases, in that order; junction bases with no gene match: 5. The CDR3 contains 16 residues. Germline V gene sequence: CDR1 SGDLS, CDR2 YYNGEE. CDR3 bases: TGTGCCAGCAGCGGGGGACTAGCGGGGGGCGGGGAGACCCAGTACTTC. Translated: CASSGGLAGGGETQYF. Based on the CDR3 plus reference TRBV9 and TRBJ2-5, the full variable domain is DSGVTQTPKHLITATGQRVTLRCSPRSGDLSVYWYQQSLDQGLQFLIQYYNGEERAKGNILERFSAQQFPDLHSELNLSSLELGDSALYFCASSGGLAGGGETQYFGPGTRLLVL.

Turning to this clonotype: A much more abundant neighbour one base away suggests this may be a read error. The rearrangement uses TRBV24-1 and TRBJ2-5, with D unresolved. CDR1 is KGHDR and CDR2 is SFDVKD in the germline V gene. The CDR3 is made up of 15 amino acids. The CDR3 DNA sequence: TGTGCCGCCAGTGATGCAACTCTGGCGGAGGAGACCCAGTACTTC. As protein: CAASDATLAEETQYF.

V and J are TRBV19 and TRBJ2-5, with unresolved D. CDR3 length: 14 residues. The ends were cut back, 5 bases at V and 9 bases at J, with 19 bases in the middle. Per the germline V gene, CDR1 is LNHDA and CDR2 is SQIVND (reference sequence). The DNA of the CDR3 is TGTGCCAGTAGTTTCCGACAAAGCAATCAGCCCCAGTACTTC. It yields the protein CASSFRQSNQPQYF. The whole variable domain, remainder taken from reference TRBV19 and TRBJ2-5, is DGGITQSPKYLFRKEGQNVTLSCEQNLNHDAMYWYRQDPGQGLRLIYYSQIVNDFQKGDIAEGYSVSREKKESFPLTVTSAQKNPTAFYLCASSFRQSNQPQYFGPGTRLLVL.

As regards this clonotype: Germline and junction disagree at one end, which may indicate a read error. The chain combines TRBV7-8 with TRBJ2-7; either TRBD1 or TRBD2 may supply D (5 bases each). Germline V CDR1 and CDR2: SGHVS, FQNEAQ. The CDR3 covers 17 residues. CDR3 coding DNA: TGCGCCAGCAGCCAAGATAGTGGGGGAGAGTACTCCTACGAGCAGTACTTC. Translating gives CASSQDSGGEYSYEQYF. The complete variable domain, with remaining parts taken from reference TRBV7-8 and TRBJ2-7, reads GAGVSQSPRYKVAKRGQDVALRCDPISGHVSLFWYQQALGQGPEFLTYFQNEAQLDKSGLPSDRFFAERPEGSVSTLKIQRTQQEDSAVYLCASSQDSGGEYSYEQYFGPGTRLTVT.

This clonotype was observed at least ten times. The chain links TRBV2 to TRBJ1-1; D is perhaps TRBD1 (6 bases). Trimming cost V 3 bases and J 5 bases, with 16 bases left between them. Germline values: CDR1 SNHLY, CDR2 FYNNEI. This CDR3 is built from 15 residues. The CDR3 sequence is CASSDPDSFTTEAFF. Written as DNA, the CDR3 is TGTGCCAGCAGTGATCCGGACAGTTTTACGACTGAAGCTTTCTTT.

The chain combines TRBV19 with TRBJ1-1; no clear D gene. V was pared by 6 bases and J by 4 bases, with 21 bases between. The CDR3 is 16 residues long. CDR1 is LNHDA, CDR2 SQIVND, per germline (reference sequence). DNA of the CDR3: TGTGCCAGTAGAGGCCCACAGTATTCGGCTGGCACTGAAGCTTTCTTT. Its translation is CASRGPQYSAGTEAFF. Combining the CDR3 with reference TRBV19 and TRBJ1-1 gives the whole variable domain DGGITQSPKYLFRKEGQNVTLSCEQNLNHDAMYWYRQDPGQGLRLIYYSQIVNDFQKGDIAEGYSVSREKKESFPLTVTSAQKNPTAFYLCASRGPQYSAGTEAFFGQGTRLTVV.

Worth noting for this clonotype: A read error is possible here, since a much larger clone lies one base away. J is TRBJ2-7 and V is TRBV10-3, with D perhaps given as TRBD1 or TRBD2 (5 bases each). This CDR3 is 13 amino acids long. From germline, CDR1 is ENHRY and CDR2 SYGVKD. With 6 bases removed from V and 2 bases from J, the gap between germline ends came to 11 bases. CDR3 protein: CAIRDRDAYEQYF. CDR3 nucleotide sequence: TGTGCCATCAGGGATCGGGACGCCTACGAGCAGTACTTC.

This clonotype was seen once. The chain is built from TRBV7-2 and TRBJ1-1; D gene unclear. Trimming cost V 8 bases and J 2 bases, with 21 bases left between them. From germline, CDR1 is SGHTA and CDR2 FQGNSA. There are 16 residues in the CDR3. The CDR3 spells CASSRGERSINTEAFF. CDR3 sequence (DNA): TGTGCCAGCTCGCGGGGTGAACGGTCCATAAACACTGAAGCTTTCTTT.

In DNA, the CDR3 is TGTGCTAGTCTTGGTGGGCGGAACACTGAAGCTTTCTTT. It specifies CASLGGRNTEAFF. This chain links TRBV24-1 with TRBJ1-1; D unclear. The length of the CDR3 is 13 residues. Germline CDR1 is KGHDR and CDR2 is SFDVKD.

This clonotype was counted only a few times. The chain uses TRBV12-3 or TRBV12-4 and TRBJ1-5; D is unclear. Deletions cut 8 bases from V and 3 bases from J, with 11 bases between. The CDR3 extends over 13 amino acids. CDR3 bases: TGTGCCAGCGGTACAAGGAACAATCAGCCCCAGCATTTT. Its protein product is CASGTRNNQPQHF.

Only a few counts were recorded for this clonotype. The chain recombines TRBV12-3 or TRBV12-4 with TRBJ1-1, with 7 bases lining up with TRBD1. The J segment lost 2 bases and the V segment lost 5 bases, leaving 8 bases of the junction unmatched. CDR3 length: 15 amino acids. The CDR3 nucleotides read TGTGCCAGCAGTCCCCCGGACAGGCCTAACACTGAAGCTTTCTTT. Residues: CASSPPDRPNTEAFF.